This passage covers 17 T cell receptor beta chains from one sample sequenced in a study of molecular identifiers for immune sequencing clone quantification (dated by TCRdb to the late 2010s). Library preparation used PCR. Sequenced using an Illumina HiSeq 4000. TCRdb reprocessed the public reads (quality trimming at Q25 with fastp, clone calling with MiXCR) and kept in-frame beta chains. Entries are consolidated by CDR3 protein sequence, retaining the most common genes and DNA. This sample gives roughly 320,000 distinct CDR3 sequences in total; about 20% of them show up just once. The ten largest clones add up to approximately 0.8% of the sample. Input material: naive CD8+ T cells from blood, with Jurkat cell RNA spiked in. The cell subset or site label on this specimen signifies: FACS-sorted CD8+CD4-CCR7+CD45RA+ naive T cells. The receptors were gathered from a human donor in good health. Some libraries in this study had Jurkat cell RNA spiked in.

The chain uses TRBV7-2 and TRBJ2-2; the D gene is possibly TRBD2 (6 bases). The germline gives CDR1 SGHTA, CDR2 FQGNSA. This CDR3 is built from 17 residues. The V gene lost 1 base and the J gene lost 2 bases, with 14 bases spanning the gap. CDR3 sequence: CASSLVVSGFNTGELFF. CDR3 bases: TGTGCCAGCAGCTTAGTGGTCAGCGGGTTTAACACCGGGGAGCTGTTTTTT.

Comments on this clonotype: A read error may explain this, as a much larger clone is one base away. The CDR3 does not close with the conserved phenylalanine or tryptophan, likely indicating a read error. J is TRBJ2-7 and V is TRBV20-1, with 9 positions matching TRBD2. V gave up 3 bases and J gave up 1 base; unmatched junction bases: 7. CDR1 and CDR2 from the germline V gene are DFQATT and SNEGSKA (reference sequence). The CDR3 is 15 amino acids. The CDR3 DNA is TGCAGTGCTAGGAGTAGCGGGGGACTATCCTACGAGCAGTACCTC. It translates to CSARSSGGLSYEQYL.

A few counts support this clonotype. This chain uses TRBV30 with TRBJ2-5, with a possible D match to TRBD1 (7 bases). The CDR3 has 18 residues. Trimming cost V 3 bases and J 1 base, with 24 bases left between them. Germline V CDR1 and CDR2: GTSNPN, SVGIG (reference sequence). The CDR3 region is CAWRVSVIAGQIQETQYF. The CDR3 region has the DNA TGTGCCTGGAGGGTCAGTGTGATTGCGGGACAGATCCAAGAGACCCAGTACTTC. The full variable domain, in which reference TRBV30 and TRBJ2-5 provide the parts outside the CDR3, is SQTIHQWPATLVQPVGSPLSLECTVEGTSNPNLYWYRQAAGRGLQLLFYSVGIGQISSEVPQNLSASRPQDRQFILSSKKLLLSDSGFYLCAWRVSVIAGQIQETQYFGPGTRLLVL.

This clonotype was seen repeatedly, ten times or more. CDR3 region: CASSQTRTGGYEQYF. DNA for the CDR3: TGCGCCAGCAGCCAAACCAGGACAGGGGGCTACGAGCAGTACTTC. The V call is TRBV4-3, the J call TRBJ2-7; 10 positions match TRBD1. The germline gives CDR1 LGHNA, CDR2 YSLEER. The CDR3 runs to 15 residues. Unmatched junction bases numbered 4, after V lost 2 bases and J lost 3 bases.

This clonotype was counted many times. This chain joins TRBV5-5 and TRBJ2-7, with D possibly TRBD2 on 6 matching bases. The germline CDR1 and CDR2 sequences are SGHKS and YYEKEE (reference sequence). The CDR3 consists of 14 residues. V gave up 0 bases and J gave up 3 bases, with 10 bases separating them. CDR3 bases: TGTGCCAGCAGCTTGGGCGGGGCCGACTACGAGCAGTACTTC. This gives the protein CASSLGGADYEQYF.

This clonotype was observed many times. This chain uses TRBV4-3 with TRBJ1-6; D perhaps matches TRBD1 (6 bases). V lost 0 bases and J lost 5, with 14 bases in between. Germline assignment: CDR1 LGHNA and CDR2 YSLEER. This CDR3 spans 17 amino acids. The CDR3 DNA follows: TGCGCCAGCAGCCAAGATGAGGGGGGCGCGAATAATTCACCCCTCCACTTT. It encodes CASSQDEGGANNSPLHF.

J is TRBJ1-1 and V is TRBV18; D perhaps matches TRBD1 (5 bases). CDR1 is KGHSH and CDR2 is LQKENI in the germline V gene. The CDR3 is 15 residues long. Trimming cost V 3 bases and J 0 bases, with 11 bases left between them. The CDR3 region has the DNA TGTGCCAGCTCACCTTGGGGCGATTTGAACACTGAAGCTTTCTTT. This gives the protein CASSPWGDLNTEAFF.

With respect to this clonotype: The junction shows a germline mismatch at one end, possibly a read error. This chain uses TRBV5-3 with TRBJ2-3, with 7 nucleotides matching TRBD2. TRBV5-3 is sorted into the ORF group, with uncertain function. The CDR3 totals 17 residues. In DNA form, the CDR3 reads TGTGCCAGCAGCTTTTCCCCGAGACTAGCTCTTACAGATACGCAGTATTTT. Protein: CASSFSPRLALTDTQYF.

This clonotype has more than one count but fewer than ten. This chain uses TRBV24-1 with TRBJ2-7; 7 positions match TRBD1. The germline CDR1 and CDR2 sequences are KGHDR and SFDVKD. CDR3 length: 14 residues. With V trimmed by 5 bases and J by 3 bases, 6 bases remained unmatched. The CDR3 DNA is TGTGCCACCAGTGGTCGGGACAGTTACTACGAGCAGTACTTC. This codes for CATSGRDSYYEQYF.

This clonotype was observed at least ten times. The chain uses TRBV6-6 and TRBJ2-2; D may be TRBD1 (6 bases). Trimming left V 6 bases short and J 6 bases short, with 20 bases between. The germline V gene has CDR1 MNHNY and CDR2 SVGAGI (reference sequence). The CDR3 has 16 amino acids. This CDR3 reads CASSPDRPILAGELFF. The CDR3 DNA sequence: TGTGCCAGCAGCCCGGACAGACCCATCTTGGCCGGGGAGCTGTTTTTT.

On this clonotype: This may be a read error: a much more frequent sequence differs by one nucleotide. As DNA, the CDR3 is TGCGCCAGCAGCCAAGAGATGGACAGCTCCTACGAGCAGTACTTC. This gives the protein CASSQEMDSSYEQYF. J is TRBJ2-7 and V is TRBV4-3, with TRBD1 as a possible D gene (6 bases). This CDR3 contains 15 residues. Germline assignment: CDR1 LGHNA and CDR2 YSLEER. V was pared by 0 bases and J by 0 bases, with 9 bases between.

This clonotype was observed a few times. The V gene is TRBV27, the J gene TRBJ2-7; no clear D gene. Germline CDR1 and CDR2: MNHEY and SMNVEV (reference sequence). CDR3 length equals 16 residues. V lost 6 bases to trimming and J lost 2 bases, with 20 bases between them. The CDR3 spells CASSPIQVEGTYEQYF. DNA of the CDR3: TGTGCCAGCAGCCCGATCCAGGTTGAAGGAACCTACGAGCAGTACTTC.

This clonotype was seen at least ten times. The chain uses TRBV9 and TRBJ2-5; D assignment may be TRBD1 or TRBD2 (5 bases each). V lost 0 bases to trimming and J lost 5 bases, with 8 bases between them. The CDR3 runs 13 residues. The germline CDR1 and CDR2 sequences are SGDLS and YYNGEE. This CDR3 reads CASSVAGTETQYF. CDR3 DNA sequence: TGTGCCAGCAGCGTAGCAGGGACGGAGACCCAGTACTTC.

The chain is built from TRBV4-1 and TRBJ2-7, with 10 nucleotides matching TRBD2. J lost 2 bases, V lost 2 bases, and 6 bases had no gene match. CDR3 length equals 16 residues. Germline loops: CDR1 MGHRA, CDR2 YSYEKL. The CDR3 nucleotides are TGCGCCAGCAGCCAACTAGGACTAGCGGTAACCTACGAGCAGTACTTC. It is translated as CASSQLGLAVTYEQYF.

As to this clonotype: This may stem from a read error, because a much larger clone lies one nucleotide away. This rearrangement joins TRBV5-1 to TRBJ1-1; D remains ambiguous. The germline gives CDR1 SGHRS, CDR2 YFSETQ. The CDR3 sequence is 14 residues long. The CDR3 DNA reads as TGCGCCTGCAGTTATCGGGAGATGAACACTGAAGCTTTCTTT. Residues: CACSYREMNTEAFF. The entire variable domain, with the rest obtained from reference TRBV5-1 and TRBJ1-1, is as follows: KAGVTQTPRYLIKTRGQQVTLSCSPISGHRSVSWYQQTPGQGLQFLFEYFSETQRNKGNFPGRFSGRQFSNSRSEMNVSTLELGDSALYLCACSYREMNTEAFFGQGTRLTVV.

Worth noting for this clonotype: Being one base from a much bigger clone, this may be a read error. The J gene is TRBJ2-1, the V gene TRBV7-2, with D possibly TRBD2 on 5 matching bases. Germline CDR1 is SGHTA and CDR2 is FQGNSA. This CDR3 is built from 16 residues. CDR3 loop: CVSSLEASSSYNEQFF. The DNA for the CDR3 is TGTGTCAGCAGCTTAGAGGCTAGCAGCTCCTACAATGAGCAGTTCTTC.

This clonotype was counted at least ten times. The chain carries TRBV5-1 and TRBJ2-4; no clear D. The CDR3 length is 15 residues. V was shortened by 3 bases and J by 1 base, with 11 bases between the two germline ends. Germline CDR1 SGHRS, CDR2 YFSETQ. The CDR3 sequence: CASSYLVGAKNIQYF. Written as DNA, the CDR3 is TGCGCCAGCAGCTATCTAGTCGGGGCCAAAAACATTCAGTACTTC.